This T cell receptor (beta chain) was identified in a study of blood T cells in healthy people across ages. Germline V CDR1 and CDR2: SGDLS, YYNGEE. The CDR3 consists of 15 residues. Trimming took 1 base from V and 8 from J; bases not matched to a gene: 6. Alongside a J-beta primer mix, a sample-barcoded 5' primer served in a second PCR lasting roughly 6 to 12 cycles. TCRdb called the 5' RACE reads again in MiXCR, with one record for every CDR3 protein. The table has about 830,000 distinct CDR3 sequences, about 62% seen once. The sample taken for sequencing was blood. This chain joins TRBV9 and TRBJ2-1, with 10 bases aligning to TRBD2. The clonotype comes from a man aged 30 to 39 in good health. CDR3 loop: CASSVNVAGGDEQFF. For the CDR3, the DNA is TGTGCCAGCAGCGTAAATGTAGCGGGGGGAGATGAGCAGTTCTTC.